These 30 T cell receptor beta chains originate from one sample sequenced in a study of blood T cell repertoires in COVID-19. Sequenced by immunoSEQ multiplex PCR; TCRdb stores in-frame clones only, minus some. The table includes fewer than 400,000 clones, 75% to 90% detected once. The sequenced sample consisted of PBMCs or T cells enriched from blood (not recorded which). The receptors were gathered from a man aged 25 to 40 who had recovered from COVID-19.

This chain connects TRBV6-5 to TRBJ1-2, with D maybe TRBD1 (5 bases). In germline, CDR1 is MNHEY, CDR2 SVGAGI. V lost 9 bases to trimming and J lost 8 bases, with 22 bases between them. The CDR3 runs 14 residues. DNA of the CDR3: TGTGCCAGTCTGATAACGACGGGGGTGCTGGGCTACACCTTC. Amino acid sequence: CASLITTGVLGYTF.

This chain connects TRBV5-1 to TRBJ2-1; unclear D gene. V lost 0 bases and J lost 5, with 6 bases in between. The CDR3 spans 13 residues. Germline V gene sequence: CDR1 SGHRS, CDR2 YFSETQ. The CDR3 nucleotides are TGCGCCAGCAGCTTGGACGGTGACAATGAGCAGTTCTTC. Translating it yields CASSLDGDNEQFF.

The chain couples TRBV4-1 to TRBJ1-3, with D possibly TRBD1 on 5 matching bases. Trimming took 0 bases from V and 0 from J, leaving 15 bases between them. CDR1 is MGHRA, CDR2 YSYEKL, per germline. CDR3 length equals 18 residues. The DNA for the CDR3 is TGCGCCAGCAGCCAAGATCTGTGGTCCGGGGGCTCTGGAAACACCATATATTTT. This translates into CASSQDLWSGGSGNTIYF.

CDR3 sequence reads: CAISSGAMNTEAFF. DNA of the CDR3: TGTGCCATCAGCTCGGGAGCCATGAACACTGAAGCTTTCTTT. This chain links TRBV10-3 with TRBJ1-1; D ambiguous. The CDR3 is 14 amino acids. Germline assignment: CDR1 ENHRY and CDR2 SYGVKD. The V gene lost 6 bases and the J gene lost 0 bases, with 11 bases spanning the gap.

This chain joins TRBV3-1 (or the pseudogene TRBV3-2) and TRBJ2-1, with a weak D call TRBD2 (5 bases). This CDR3 is built from 15 residues. The germline CDR1 and CDR2 sequences are LGHDT and YNNKEL (reference sequence). Deletions cut 4 bases from V and 6 bases from J, with 16 bases between. The CDR3 here is CASSLDFLPINEQFF. The CDR3 nucleotides are TGTGCCAGCAGCCTGGACTTTCTCCCCATCAATGAGCAGTTCTTC.

The chain recombines TRBV5-6 with TRBJ2-7; 8 bases line up with TRBD2. The germline gives CDR1 SGHDT, CDR2 YYEEEE. V trimming: 0 bases; J trimming: 2 bases; junction bases outside the gene matches: 4. This CDR3 is built from 15 residues. CDR3 bases: TGTGCCAGCAGCTTGGGGCGGGGGGCTACCTACGAGCAGTACTTC. As protein: CASSLGRGATYEQYF.

The V gene is TRBV19, the J gene TRBJ1-1, with D possibly TRBD1 on 5 matching bases. Germline V gives CDR1 LNHDA, CDR2 SQIVND (reference sequence). The germline V and J ends were trimmed by 4 bases and 0 bases, with 9 bases remaining between them. The CDR3 spans 14 residues. The CDR3 bases are TGTGCCAGTAGTACCCCCAGGGTGAACACTGAAGCTTTCTTT. Its translation is CASSTPRVNTEAFF.

The rearrangement joins TRBV9 to TRBJ2-2, with 11 bases aligning to TRBD1. Germline V gives CDR1 SGDLS, CDR2 YYNGEE. V lost 3 bases, J lost 3 bases, and 13 bases stayed unmatched. The CDR3 consists of 19 residues. CDR3 loop: CASSGAPLGTGGYTGELFF. The CDR3 nucleotides read TGTGCCAGCAGCGGTGCCCCCCTCGGGACAGGGGGTTACACCGGGGAGCTGTTTTTT.

This sequence joins TRBV10-3 and TRBJ1-1; TRBD1 is a possible D gene (6 bases). The CDR3 runs 13 residues. CDR1 is ENHRY, CDR2 SYGVKD, per germline. V lost 8 bases and J 1 base, leaving 11 bases between the germline ends. CDR3 loop: CAIRGGPNTEAFF. The CDR3 DNA reads as TGTGCCATCCGGGGGGGGCCGAACACTGAAGCTTTCTTT.

V and J are TRBV5-6 and TRBJ1-3; 8 bases match TRBD1. Germline CDR1 reads SGHDT; CDR2 reads YYEEEE. The CDR3 length is 14 residues. J lost 2 bases, V lost 7 bases, and 5 bases had no gene match. In DNA, the CDR3 is TGTGCCAGCTGGACAGGGACTGCTGGAAACACCATATATTTT. It specifies CASWTGTAGNTIYF.

The chain joins TRBV14 to TRBJ1-1, with D uncertain. The CDR3 has 13 amino acids. The germline V and J ends were trimmed by 4 bases and 6 bases, with 12 bases remaining between them. The germline gives CDR1 SGHDN, CDR2 FVKESK. This CDR3 reads CASSRVGRAEAFF. The CDR3, as DNA: TGTGCCAGCAGCCGCGTCGGGAGGGCTGAAGCTTTCTTT.

V gene TRBV19 combines with J gene TRBJ2-7; 9 nucleotides align to TRBD2. Germline CDR1 and CDR2: LNHDA and SQIVND (reference sequence). The CDR3 covers 14 residues. The J segment lost 2 bases and the V segment lost 6 bases, leaving 5 bases of the junction unmatched. CDR3 in amino acids: CASRLTSGTYEQYF. DNA for the CDR3: TGTGCCAGTAGATTGACTAGCGGCACCTACGAGCAGTACTTC.

Only a few counts were recorded for this clone. This rearrangement joins TRBV9 to TRBJ2-5, with D perhaps TRBD1 (5 bases). The length of the CDR3 is 13 residues. Germline V gene lookup returns CDR1 SGDLS and CDR2 YYNGEE. The V and J ends lost 4 bases and 0 bases respectively, with 7 bases between them. The DNA for the CDR3 is TGTGCCAGCAGCAGGGGAAACCAAGAGACCCAGTACTTC. It yields the protein CASSRGNQETQYF. The full variable domain, completed using reference TRBV9 and TRBJ2-5, is DSGVTQTPKHLITATGQRVTLRCSPRSGDLSVYWYQQSLDQGLQFLIQYYNGEERAKGNILERFSAQQFPDLHSELNLSSLELGDSALYFCASSRGNQETQYFGPGTRLLVL.

The gene calls are TRBV29-1 and TRBJ2-5; D might be TRBD1 (6 bases). The CDR3 has 14 amino acids. V was trimmed by 0 bases and J by 5 bases, leaving 13 bases between them. Germline CDR1 SQVTM, CDR2 ANQGSEA. CDR3 sequence reads: CSVEDRRRGETQYF. The DNA of the CDR3 is TGCAGCGTTGAAGATCGCCGCAGGGGCGAGACCCAGTACTTC.

The V call is TRBV4-3, the J call TRBJ1-1; maybe TRBD1 (6 bases). The V gene lost 1 base and the J gene lost 4 bases, with 13 bases spanning the gap. CDR1 is LGHNA, CDR2 YSLEER, per germline. The CDR3 extends over 15 amino acids. Written as DNA, the CDR3 is TGCGCCAGCAGCCAAGTGTGGGGGCGAACCACTGAAGCTTTCTTT. This encodes CASSQVWGRTTEAFF.

The V call is TRBV7-3, the J call TRBJ2-1, with D unclear. Germline V lookup: CDR1 SGHTA, CDR2 FQGTGA. Trimming pared 2 bases from V and 5 bases from J, leaving 16 bases between. The CDR3 runs 16 residues. As DNA, the CDR3 is TGTGCCAGCAGCTTACTCCCATCCAGGAACCACAATGAGCAGTTCTTC. This codes for CASSLLPSRNHNEQFF.

This clone was recorded only once. The chain joins TRBV10-3 to TRBJ1-2; 7 bases are a match to TRBD1. Per the germline V gene, CDR1 is ENHRY and CDR2 is SYGVKD. This CDR3 contains 15 residues. After removal of 4 bases from V and 7 bases from J, the junction contained 12 bases not matched to a gene. Here the CDR3 DNA reads TGTGCCATCAGTGGGGTCGGGACAGTGCCCTTTGGCTACACCTTC. This encodes CAISGVGTVPFGYTF.

This chain uses TRBV30 with TRBJ1-3; tentatively, D is TRBD1 (5 bases). V lost 5 bases and J 3 bases, leaving 11 bases between the germline ends. The CDR3 sequence is 13 residues long. Germline loops: CDR1 GTSNPN, CDR2 SVGIG (reference sequence). This CDR3 is CAWEGVRGNTIYF. As DNA, the CDR3 is TGTGCCTGGGAAGGGGTACGTGGAAACACCATATATTTT.

The chain joins TRBV11-1 to TRBJ2-3, with 12 bases aligning to TRBD2. Germline V gives CDR1 SGHAT, CDR2 FQDESV (reference sequence). The CDR3 sequence is 16 residues long. V shed 5 bases, J shed 1 base, and the junction held 4 bases outside the gene matches. The CDR3 DNA is TGTGCCAGCAGCGAACTAGCGGGGGGACGCACAGATACGCAGTATTTT. It specifies CASSELAGGRTDTQYF.

The chain links TRBV6-5 to TRBJ2-2; D is possibly TRBD2 (6 bases). CDR1 is MNHEY and CDR2 is SVGAGI in the germline V gene. The V end was cut by 7 bases, the J end by 4 bases, with 10 bases between. The length of the CDR3 is 13 residues. CDR3 in DNA: TGTGCCAGCACAGGAGGGATCACCGGGGAGCTGTTTTTT. Translating gives CASTGGITGELFF.

Here the CDR3 reads CASSLLAGGQGDTQYF. The CDR3 DNA sequence: TGTGCCAGCAGCTTGTTAGCGGGGGGACAAGGAGATACGCAGTATTTT. The chain employs TRBV5-6 and TRBJ2-3; 10 bases are a match to TRBD2. V dropped 1 base and J dropped 5; count of bases not matched to a gene: 7. This CDR3 is 16 amino acids long. The germline V gene has CDR1 SGHDT and CDR2 YYEEEE.

The genes are TRBV6-5 and TRBJ1-2, with a tentative D call TRBD1 (6 bases). V lost 8 bases, J lost 6 bases, and 10 bases lay in between. This CDR3 has 11 amino acids. The germline gives CDR1 MNHEY, CDR2 SVGAGI. The CDR3 DNA is TGTGCCAGCCGGCGGACAGATGGCTACACCTTC. This sequence encodes CASRRTDGYTF.

This chain links TRBV4-2 with TRBJ2-7; 11 positions agree with TRBD1. The junction had 8 bases not matched to a gene; V was cut back by 3 bases and J by 4 bases. The CDR3 contains 16 residues. In germline, CDR1 is LGHNA, CDR2 YNFKEQ. The DNA for the CDR3 is TGTGCCAGCAGCCATCCGGGGGGACAGGGGGTATACGAGCAGTACTTC. Encoded protein: CASSHPGGQGVYEQYF.

This chain uses TRBV5-6 with TRBJ1-1; TRBD1 matches at 7 bases. Germline assignment: CDR1 SGHDT and CDR2 YYEEEE. The CDR3 is made up of 13 amino acids. After removal of 2 bases from V and 6 bases from J, the junction contained 4 bases not matched to a gene. The chain's CDR3 is CASSLGGASEAFF. The CDR3, as DNA: TGTGCCAGCAGCTTAGGGGGCGCCTCTGAAGCTTTCTTT.

The chain is built from TRBV20-1 and TRBJ1-1; D is uncertain. Germline CDR1 DFQATT, CDR2 SNEGSKA (reference sequence). V lost 8 bases and J lost 6, with 13 bases in between. This CDR3 is built from 11 residues. DNA of the CDR3: TGCAGTACCCACCGGGGAGCTGAAGCTTTCTTT. It encodes CSTHRGAEAFF.

The genes are TRBV3-1 (or the pseudogene TRBV3-2) and TRBJ1-2; possibly TRBD1 for D (5 bases). The CDR3 totals 13 residues. Per germline, CDR1 LGHDT and CDR2 YNNKEL (reference sequence). Trimming cost V 5 bases and J 6 bases, with 13 bases left between them. The CDR3 DNA reads TGTGCCAGCAGCGGGGGGGAACGGAATGGCTACACCTTC. Residues: CASSGGERNGYTF.

The chain links TRBV6-5 to TRBJ2-1, with 8 bases identical to TRBD2. The length of the CDR3 is 15 residues. The V and J ends lost 8 bases and 0 bases, in that order; junction bases with no gene match: 6. Germline V CDR1 and CDR2: MNHEY, SVGAGI. CDR3 coding DNA: TGTGCCAGCGGCCCTCTAGCGGGCTCCTACAATGAGCAGTTCTTC. Translating gives CASGPLAGSYNEQFF.

The chain combines TRBV3-1 (or the pseudogene TRBV3-2) with TRBJ2-7; perhaps TRBD1 as D (5 bases). This CDR3 has 16 amino acids. Germline V gene data show CDR1 as LGHDT and CDR2 as YNNKEL (reference sequence). V was cut by 4 bases and J by 3 bases, with 19 bases left in between. CDR3 loop: CASSPNKKGYIYEQYF. The CDR3, as DNA: TGTGCCAGCAGCCCCAATAAAAAGGGGTACATCTACGAGCAGTACTTC.

This chain links TRBV7-8 with TRBJ2-7, with 10 bases matching TRBD2. This CDR3 has 15 residues. Trimming cost V 4 bases and J 2 bases; bases outside gene matches: 5. CDR1 and CDR2 from the germline V gene are SGHVS and FQNEAQ. In nucleotides, the CDR3 is TGTGCCAGCAGCTCGGGACTAGCGAGAACCTACGAGCAGTACTTC. Protein product: CASSSGLARTYEQYF.

V usage is TRBV9 and J usage is TRBJ1-1, with D perhaps TRBD1 (5 bases). Trimming removed 3 bases from V and 3 bases from J, with 9 bases in between. Germline lookup yields CDR1 SGDLS and CDR2 YYNGEE. There are 13 residues in the CDR3. The CDR3 nucleotides read TGTGCCAGCAGCGGGGGAGGGGACACTGAAGCTTTCTTT. Its translation: CASSGGGDTEAFF.